A selection of T cell receptor beta chains follows, all from one sample in a study of T cell repertoires in cytomegalovirus infection. From the reads, TCRdb called clonotypes with MiXCR, one entry per CDR3 protein. The sample lists 450,000 to 550,000 distinct CDR3 sequences; approximately 40% were seen once. For these receptors, no antigen is known. Here the sequenced sample was cultured PBMCs, taken from culture after CMV antigen stimulation. Receptors were obtained from a human donor in good health (CMV status not recorded). Some clones in this sample may be carry-over from other donors' samples. Each CDR3 is given with its conserved first and last residue. The D gene is left open where the match is weak. Clone size is not always given. Where it is, it says once, few, many or a class for expanded clones.

CDR3 DNA: TGTGCCAGCAGCCCCTTCGCGGCGGCAGGAGATACGCAGTATTTT
CDR3 protein: CASSPFAAAGDTQYF
J gene: TRBJ2-3
V gene: TRBV7-2
clone size: .
D gene: .

CDR3 DNA: TGTGCCAGCAGTTATGAGGGTAAGAACACTGAAGCTTTCTTT
CDR3 protein: CASSYEGKNTEAFF
J gene: TRBJ1-1
V gene: TRBV6-6
clone size: few
D gene: .

CDR3 DNA: TGTGCCAGCCAAAGCGGGGGGAGCTCCTACAATGAGCAGTTCTTC
CDR3 protein: CASQSGGSSYNEQFF
J gene: TRBJ2-1
V gene: TRBV19
clone size: .
D gene: TRBD2

CDR3 DNA: TGTGCCAGCAGTGGCGACAGCTACAATGAGCAGTTCTTC
CDR3 protein: CASSGDSYNEQFF
J gene: TRBJ2-1
V gene: TRBV25-1
clone size: .
D gene: .

CDR3 DNA: TGTGCCAGCAGCTTAGATATATCGAGACTTTACGAGCAGTACTTC
CDR3 protein: CASSLDISRLYEQYF
J gene: TRBJ2-7
V gene: TRBV11-2
clone size: .
D gene: .

CDR3 DNA: TGTGCCAGCAGCTTCGGTCTCCCGGGAGCAGATACGCAGTATTTT
CDR3 protein: CASSFGLPGADTQYF
J gene: TRBJ2-3
V gene: TRBV7-2
clone size: .
D gene: .

CDR3 DNA: TGTGCCAGCAGCATCTCTAGCGGGAGGGCTGAAGATACGCAGTATTTT
CDR3 protein: CASSISSGRAEDTQYF
J gene: TRBJ2-3
V gene: TRBV7-6
clone size: .
D gene: TRBD2

CDR3 DNA: TGTGCCAGCAGCACGTACAGGGTCTCCTACAATGAGCAGTTCTTC
CDR3 protein: CASSTYRVSYNEQFF
J gene: TRBJ2-1
V gene: TRBV11-2
clone size: .
D gene: .

CDR3 DNA: TGTGCCAGCTCACCACGATCGGACCTAAACACTGAAGCTTTCTTT
CDR3 protein: CASSPRSDLNTEAFF
J gene: TRBJ1-1
V gene: TRBV18
clone size: .
D gene: .

CDR3 DNA: TGCAGTGCTAGCCCCGGGACTAGCGGCCAAGAGACCCAGTACTTC
CDR3 protein: CSASPGTSGQETQYF
J gene: TRBJ2-5
V gene: TRBV20-1
clone size: .
D gene: TRBD2

CDR3 DNA: TGTGCCAGCAGTTTAAAGGGGGGGGAGACCCAGTACTTC
CDR3 protein: CASSLKGGETQYF
J gene: TRBJ2-5
V gene: TRBV7-2
clone size: few
D gene: .

CDR3 DNA: TGTGCCAGCATTAGGTCCGGGGAGCTGTTTTTT
CDR3 protein: CASIRSGELFF
J gene: TRBJ2-2
V gene: TRBV2
clone size: .
D gene: .

CDR3 DNA: TGCGCCAGCACCCCTCGGCGGGCTTTCAATCAGCCCCAGCATTTT
CDR3 protein: CASTPRRAFNQPQHF
J gene: TRBJ1-5
V gene: TRBV10-2
clone size: .
D gene: .

CDR3 DNA: TGTGCCAGCAGCTCGCGGCCCTCTGGGGCCAACGTCCTGACTTTC
CDR3 protein: CASSSRPSGANVLTF
J gene: TRBJ2-6
V gene: TRBV7-9
clone size: few
D gene: .

CDR3 DNA: TGTGCCAGCAGCTTAGTACTACTGGGCGGTCACACCATATATTTT
CDR3 protein: CASSLVLLGGHTIYF
J gene: TRBJ1-3
V gene: TRBV7-2
clone size: few
D gene: .

CDR3 DNA: TGTGCCAGCAGCCAAGTGACCGGGACAGAGTTTTTCTATGGCTACACCTTC
CDR3 protein: CASSQVTGTEFFYGYTF
J gene: TRBJ1-2
V gene: TRBV14
clone size: .
D gene: TRBD1

CDR3 DNA: TGTGCCAGCAGTTACTCTCCTGGGGGGGAGGAGCAGTTCTTC
CDR3 protein: CASSYSPGGEEQFF
J gene: TRBJ2-1
V gene: TRBV6-6
clone size: few
D gene: TRBD2

CDR3 DNA: TGTGCCAGCAACAACGACAGGGGAAAGGGGACTGAAGCTTTCTTT
CDR3 protein: CASNNDRGKGTEAFF
J gene: TRBJ1-1
V gene: TRBV2
clone size: once
D gene: TRBD1

CDR3 DNA: TGTGCCAGCAGTATTCCCACTAGTTCTGAGCAGTTCTTC
CDR3 protein: CASSIPTSSEQFF
J gene: TRBJ2-1
V gene: TRBV12-3/TRBV12-4
clone size: .
D gene: .

CDR3 DNA: TGTGCCAGCACCCGGGACCGAGGGGAGACCCAGTACTTC
CDR3 protein: CASTRDRGETQYF
J gene: TRBJ2-5
V gene: TRBV6-1
clone size: .
D gene: .

CDR3 DNA: TGTGCCATCAGTGAGTCTTTTCGACAGGCTGACATTCAGTACTTC
CDR3 protein: CAISESFRQADIQYF
J gene: TRBJ2-4
V gene: TRBV10-3
clone size: once
D gene: .

CDR3 DNA: TGTGCCAGCAGCTTAGGGGCAGGGCCCCTCCGTCGCGAGCAGTACTTC
CDR3 protein: CASSLGAGPLRREQYF
J gene: TRBJ2-7
V gene: TRBV7-2
clone size: few
D gene: .

CDR3 DNA: TGCGCCAGCAGCGCCCTTCGAGGCGGCGCGTCAGGGGTTTCGGATACGCAGTATTTT
CDR3 protein: CASSALRGGASGVSDTQYF
J gene: TRBJ2-3
V gene: TRBV5-1
clone size: .
D gene: .

CDR3 DNA: TGTGCCAGCAGTTACCCCGCAGGGGTCAAGTTCTTC
CDR3 protein: CASSYPAGVKFF
J gene: TRBJ2-1
V gene: TRBV12-3/TRBV12-4
clone size: .
D gene: .

CDR3 DNA: TGTGCCAGCAGCTTTTCCACAGCGTACACTGAAGCTTTCTTT
CDR3 protein: CASSFSTAYTEAFF
J gene: TRBJ1-1
V gene: TRBV7-6
clone size: .
D gene: .

CDR3 DNA: TGTGCCAGCAGTTGGAACAGGGATGAGGGAACAGATACGCAGTATTTT
CDR3 protein: CASSWNRDEGTDTQYF
J gene: TRBJ2-3
V gene: TRBV6-6
clone size: .
D gene: .

CDR3 DNA: TGTGCCAGCAGCTTAGGGGGGGGGATCACTGAAGCTTTCTTT
CDR3 protein: CASSLGGGITEAFF
J gene: TRBJ1-1
V gene: TRBV7-2
clone size: few
D gene: .

CDR3 DNA: TGTGCCAGCAGCTTATATAAGGGCGGGGCCTACGAGCAGTACTTC
CDR3 protein: CASSLYKGGAYEQYF
J gene: TRBJ2-7
V gene: TRBV7-2
clone size: .
D gene: .

CDR3 DNA: TGTGCCAGCAGCTTAGTAGGGCTAGGTGTCGGGGAGCTGTTTTTT
CDR3 protein: CASSLVGLGVGELFF
J gene: TRBJ2-2
V gene: TRBV7-2
clone size: .
D gene: .

CDR3 DNA: TGCGCCAGCAGCCAAGGGGGGGGTCGGAACACTGAAGCTTTCTTT
CDR3 protein: CASSQGGGRNTEAFF
J gene: TRBJ1-1
V gene: TRBV4-1
clone size: .
D gene: .

CDR3 DNA: TGTGCCAGCAGTTTAGATGGGAATGGCTACACCTTC
CDR3 protein: CASSLDGNGYTF
J gene: TRBJ1-2
V gene: TRBV28
clone size: .
D gene: .

CDR3 DNA: TGTGCCAGCAGCTCGTCCAGCGGGTGGACCCATGAGCAGTTCTTC
CDR3 protein: CASSSSSGWTHEQFF
J gene: TRBJ2-1
V gene: TRBV7-2
clone size: few
D gene: .

CDR3 DNA: TGTGCCAGCAGCCCCGGGGGGTTGTACAATGAGCAGTTCTTC
CDR3 protein: CASSPGGLYNEQFF
J gene: TRBJ2-1
V gene: TRBV7-2
clone size: few
D gene: TRBD2

CDR3 DNA: TGTGCCAGCAGTGAAGGGTACCCCTCCTACAATGAGCAGTTCTTC
CDR3 protein: CASSEGYPSYNEQFF
J gene: TRBJ2-1
V gene: TRBV6-1
clone size: .
D gene: .

CDR3 DNA: TGTGCCAGCAGACCCATGGACGGGGGGACCTCTGGGGCCAACGTCCTGACTTTC
CDR3 protein: CASRPMDGGTSGANVLTF
J gene: TRBJ2-6
V gene: TRBV3-1
clone size: few
D gene: TRBD2

CDR3 DNA: TGTGCCAGCAGCTTCCGCGGGAGGGGGTCAGATACGCAGTATTTT
CDR3 protein: CASSFRGRGSDTQYF
J gene: TRBJ2-3
V gene: TRBV11-2
clone size: .
D gene: TRBD2

CDR3 DNA: TGCAGTGCTATTCCTTTCGAGGACCCCTACGAGCAGTACTTC
CDR3 protein: CSAIPFEDPYEQYF
J gene: TRBJ2-7
V gene: TRBV20-1
clone size: few
D gene: .

CDR3 DNA: TGTGCCAGCAGCTTACGGACGGTGAACACCGGGGAGCTGTTTTTT
CDR3 protein: CASSLRTVNTGELFF
J gene: TRBJ2-2
V gene: TRBV7-9
clone size: .
D gene: .

CDR3 DNA: TGTGCCAGCAGCTTAATCTCCGAAGAGACCCAGTACTTC
CDR3 protein: CASSLISEETQYF
J gene: TRBJ2-5
V gene: TRBV7-2
clone size: few
D gene: .

CDR3 DNA: TGTGCCATCAGTGAGGAACTAGCGGAAGAGACCCAGTACTTC
CDR3 protein: CAISEELAEETQYF
J gene: TRBJ2-5
V gene: TRBV10-3
clone size: .
D gene: TRBD2

CDR3 DNA: TGTGCCAGCAGTTTTGTCAGGGCGTACGAGCAGTACTTC
CDR3 protein: CASSFVRAYEQYF
J gene: TRBJ2-7
V gene: TRBV28
clone size: .
D gene: .

CDR3 DNA: TGTGCCAGCAGCTTGACCCCAGGACAGGATGGCTACACCTTC
CDR3 protein: CASSLTPGQDGYTF
J gene: TRBJ1-2
V gene: TRBV7-6
clone size: .
D gene: TRBD1

CDR3 DNA: TGCAGTGCTAGAAGGGATGACAGGGGCGAGACCCAGTACTTC
CDR3 protein: CSARRDDRGETQYF
J gene: TRBJ2-5
V gene: TRBV20-1
clone size: .
D gene: TRBD1

CDR3 DNA: TGTGCCAGCAGCCACGCCGCAGGGCACCAAACACTAATTCATTCACCCCTCCACTTT
CDR3 protein: CASSHAAGHQTLIHSPLHF
J gene: TRBJ1-6
V gene: TRBV7-6
clone size: .
D gene: .

CDR3 DNA: TGTGCCAGCAGAGGAGGCCCCGAAGCTTTCTTT
CDR3 protein: CASRGGPEAFF
J gene: TRBJ1-1
V gene: TRBV6-5
clone size: few
D gene: .

CDR3 DNA: TGTGCCAGCAGCTTAGCCGAGGAAACTGAAGCTTTCTTT
CDR3 protein: CASSLAEETEAFF
J gene: TRBJ1-1
V gene: TRBV11-2
clone size: few
D gene: .

CDR3 DNA: TGTGCCAGCACTCGGGACCTCGGCTTCTATGGCTACACCTTC
CDR3 protein: CASTRDLGFYGYTF
J gene: TRBJ1-2
V gene: TRBV12-3/TRBV12-4
clone size: .
D gene: .

CDR3 DNA: TGTGCTAGCCAGCCGGGACCCCATACCGAGCAGTACTTC
CDR3 protein: CASQPGPHTEQYF
J gene: TRBJ2-7
V gene: TRBV12-5
clone size: .
D gene: .

CDR3 DNA: TGTGCCAGCAGCAAGACTAGCGGGGGTTTCGAGCAGTACTTC
CDR3 protein: CASSKTSGGFEQYF
J gene: TRBJ2-7
V gene: TRBV12-3/TRBV12-4
clone size: few
D gene: TRBD2

CDR3 DNA: TGCGCCAGCAGCCTCAGAACCGGGACAGACTACGAGCAGTACTTC
CDR3 protein: CASSLRTGTDYEQYF
J gene: TRBJ2-7
V gene: TRBV4-1
clone size: .
D gene: TRBD1